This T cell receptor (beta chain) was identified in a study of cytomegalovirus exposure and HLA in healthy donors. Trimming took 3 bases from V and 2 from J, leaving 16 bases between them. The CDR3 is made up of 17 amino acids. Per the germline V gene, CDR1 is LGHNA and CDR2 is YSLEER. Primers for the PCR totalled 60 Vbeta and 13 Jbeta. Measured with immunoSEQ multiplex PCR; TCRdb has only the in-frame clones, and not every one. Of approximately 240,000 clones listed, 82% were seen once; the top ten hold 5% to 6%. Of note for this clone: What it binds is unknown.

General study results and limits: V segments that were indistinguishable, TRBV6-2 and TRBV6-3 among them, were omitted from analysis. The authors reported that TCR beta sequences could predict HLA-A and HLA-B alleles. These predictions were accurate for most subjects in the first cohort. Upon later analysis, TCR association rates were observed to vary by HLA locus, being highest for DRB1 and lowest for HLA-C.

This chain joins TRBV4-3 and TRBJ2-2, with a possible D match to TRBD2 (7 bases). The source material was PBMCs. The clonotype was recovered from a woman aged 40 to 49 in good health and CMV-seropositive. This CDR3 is CASSQSGTTRNTGELFF. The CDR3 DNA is TGCGCCAGCAGCCAGAGCGGGACAACCCGAAACACCGGGGAGCTGTTTTTT.